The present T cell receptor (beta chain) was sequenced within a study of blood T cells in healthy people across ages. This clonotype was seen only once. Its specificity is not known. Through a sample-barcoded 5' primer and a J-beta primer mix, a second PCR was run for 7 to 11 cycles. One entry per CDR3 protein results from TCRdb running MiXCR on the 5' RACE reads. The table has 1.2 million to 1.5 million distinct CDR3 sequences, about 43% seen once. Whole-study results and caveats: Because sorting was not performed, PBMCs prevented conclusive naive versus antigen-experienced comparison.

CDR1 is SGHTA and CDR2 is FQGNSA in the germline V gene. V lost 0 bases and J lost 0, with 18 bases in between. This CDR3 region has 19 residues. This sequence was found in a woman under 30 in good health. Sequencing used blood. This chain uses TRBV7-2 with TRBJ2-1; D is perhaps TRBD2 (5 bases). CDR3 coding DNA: TGTGCCAGCAGCTTAGCAGGAGGCAGTGTGACGAGCTCCTACAATGAGCAGTTCTTC. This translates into CASSLAGGSVTSSYNEQFF.